This T cell receptor (beta chain) appears in the sequencing data of a study of blood T cell repertoires in COVID-19. Background on the study: Donors in the United States, Italy and Spain gave samples during acute or convalescent COVID-19.

Membership in each cohort depended on participant-reported clinical history. Assay: immunoSEQ multiplex PCR; the TCRdb copy retains only in-frame clones and omits some. Here the sample spans some 330,000 clones, about four fifths being singletons. In its sample, this clone was seen once. V lost 4 bases, J lost 7 bases, and 11 bases lay in between. The CDR3 extends over 13 amino acids. Germline V gene data show CDR1 as SGHNT and CDR2 as YYREEE (reference sequence). The chain couples TRBV5-4 to TRBJ1-4; D gene uncertain. This TCR was recovered from a woman aged 45 to 65 who had recovered from COVID-19. Sequencing was performed on PBMCs or T cells enriched from blood (not recorded which). CDR3 sequence: CASSPRDSEKLFF. CDR3 in DNA: TGTGCCAGCAGCCCCCGGGATTCTGAAAAACTGTTTTTT.